The clone carrying this T cell receptor (beta chain) was seen ten or more times. Its antigen is as yet unknown. TCR beta CDR3 sequences were amplified from RNA transcripts. HTBI primers were employed in a first-round RT-PCR of the TCR CDR3. TCRdb ran MiXCR on the multiplex PCR reads and lists one entry per CDR3 protein. Seen here are more than 500,000 distinct CDR3 sequences, about 46% observed once, and the top ten hold about 43%. A patient was excluded if there was uncontrolled infection, other autoimmune disease, pregnancy or lactation. The entry originates in a study of T cells in Graves' hyperthyroidism and ophthalmopathy. Study-wide results and limits: By a 13 V-J model, ophthalmopathy was set apart from stable hyperthyroidism. Blood also contained most expanded thyroid clonotypes above 0.001.

The V gene lost 4 bases and the J gene lost 3 bases, with 10 bases spanning the gap. The germline CDR1 and CDR2 sequences are SGHTS and YDEGEE. The CDR3 has 13 residues. The sample taken for sequencing was peripheral blood or thyroid tissue (not recorded which). The clonotype originates from an adult woman with Graves' disease, either hyperthyroidism or ophthalmopathy (not recorded which). The rearrangement uses TRBV5-8 and TRBJ1-1, with D uncertain. The CDR3 DNA follows: TGTGCCAGCAGCGCCGACTGGGACACTGAAGCTTTCTTT. Its protein is CASSADWDTEAFF.